Listed below are T cell receptor beta chains from one sample, sequenced in a study of blood T cell repertoires in COVID-19. Method: immunoSEQ multiplex PCR; TCRdb's copy keeps in-frame clones and lacks some. The sample shows some 140,000 clones, roughly 84% of them seen only once. Sequenced sample: peripheral blood. The receptors originated from a man in his sixties with COVID-19, enrolled during active disease. CDR3s include the opening cysteine and the closing phenylalanine or tryptophan. The order of the fields is clone size, J gene, D gene, V gene, CDR3 protein, CDR3 DNA. A D gene is named only where the DNA matches it firmly. The size of a clone is reported for some rows only, either as once, few or many, or as a class for expanded clones.

clone_size: few
j_call: TRBJ1-3
d_call: .
v_call: TRBV7-9
cdr3_aa: CASSLGGDRSHTIYF
cdr3_nt: TGTGCCAGCAGCTTAGGAGGAGACCGGAGTCACACCATATATTTT

clone_size: few
j_call: TRBJ2-2
d_call: TRBD1
v_call: TRBV19
cdr3_aa: CASKGTANTGELFF
cdr3_nt: TGTGCCAGTAAAGGGACAGCGAACACCGGGGAGCTGTTTTTT

clone_size: .
j_call: TRBJ2-4
d_call: .
v_call: TRBV7-3
cdr3_aa: CASSLQAVSAKNIQYF
cdr3_nt: TGTGCCAGCAGCCTCCAAGCCGTCTCAGCCAAAAACATTCAGTACTTC

clone_size: .
j_call: TRBJ1-3
d_call: TRBD1
v_call: TRBV7-2
cdr3_aa: CASSLAGQGLYTIYF
cdr3_nt: TGTGCCAGCAGCTTAGCGGGACAGGGTCTTTACACCATATATTTT

clone_size: .
j_call: TRBJ1-1
d_call: TRBD1
v_call: TRBV10-3
cdr3_aa: CAIRRTGVGDEAFF
cdr3_nt: TGTGCCATCAGACGGACAGGGGTTGGGGATGAAGCTTTCTTT

clone_size: .
j_call: TRBJ1-5
d_call: .
v_call: TRBV7-8
cdr3_aa: CASSLGYSSGEPQHF
cdr3_nt: TGTGCCAGCAGCTTAGGGTACAGCTCGGGGGAGCCCCAGCATTTT

clone_size: .
j_call: TRBJ2-7
d_call: TRBD2
v_call: TRBV7-8
cdr3_aa: CASSLTSGAGEQYF
cdr3_nt: TGTGCCAGCAGCTTAACCAGCGGGGCGGGGGAGCAGTACTTC

clone_size: .
j_call: TRBJ1-1
d_call: .
v_call: TRBV2
cdr3_aa: CASSDREGAEAFF
cdr3_nt: TGTGCCAGCAGTGACAGGGAAGGGGCTGAAGCTTTCTTT

clone_size: .
j_call: TRBJ1-5
d_call: .
v_call: TRBV27
cdr3_aa: CASSTRGIQGQPQHF
cdr3_nt: TGTGCCAGCAGTACGCGGGGGATTCAGGGACAGCCCCAGCATTTT

clone_size: .
j_call: TRBJ2-5
d_call: .
v_call: TRBV27
cdr3_aa: CASSPNGETQYF
cdr3_nt: TGTGCCAGCAGCCCTAATGGAGAGACCCAGTACTTC

clone_size: .
j_call: TRBJ1-1
d_call: .
v_call: TRBV6-5
cdr3_aa: CASSYGRGNTEAFF
cdr3_nt: TGTGCCAGCAGTTACGGGAGGGGCAACACTGAAGCTTTCTTT

clone_size: .
j_call: TRBJ1-3
d_call: TRBD1
v_call: TRBV18
cdr3_aa: CASSPTGQGFPSGNTIYF
cdr3_nt: TGTGCCAGCTCACCGACAGGACAGGGGTTTCCATCTGGAAACACCATATATTTT

clone_size: .
j_call: TRBJ2-1
d_call: .
v_call: TRBV7-9
cdr3_aa: CASRRDTQGNEQFF
cdr3_nt: TGTGCCAGCAGACGAGACACCCAGGGGAATGAGCAGTTCTTC

clone_size: once
j_call: TRBJ2-7
d_call: TRBD2
v_call: TRBV10-1
cdr3_aa: CASSEFTAPSSGRDPAEQYF
cdr3_nt: TGCGCCAGCAGTGAATTTACGGCACCTTCTAGCGGGAGGGACCCAGCCGAGCAGTACTTC

clone_size: .
j_call: TRBJ1-5
d_call: TRBD1
v_call: TRBV2
cdr3_aa: CASRNGQGGNQPQHF
cdr3_nt: TGTGCCAGCAGAAATGGACAGGGAGGCAATCAGCCCCAGCATTTT

clone_size: .
j_call: TRBJ2-4
d_call: .
v_call: TRBV11-2
cdr3_aa: CASSSDAVAKNIQYF
cdr3_nt: TGTGCCAGCAGTTCAGACGCGGTCGCCAAAAACATTCAGTACTTC

clone_size: few
j_call: TRBJ1-2
d_call: TRBD1
v_call: TRBV7-2
cdr3_aa: CASSLEQGNYGYTF
cdr3_nt: TGTGCCAGCAGCTTAGAACAGGGGAACTATGGCTACACCTTC

clone_size: .
j_call: TRBJ1-1
d_call: .
v_call: TRBV13
cdr3_aa: CASSYLDRNTEAFF
cdr3_nt: TGTGCCAGCAGCTATCTTGACAGGAACACTGAAGCTTTCTTT

clone_size: .
j_call: TRBJ2-7
d_call: .
v_call: TRBV18
cdr3_aa: CASTPRKPPTYEQYF
cdr3_nt: TGTGCCAGCACACCCAGGAAGCCGCCCACGTACGAGCAGTACTTC

clone_size: .
j_call: TRBJ1-2
d_call: TRBD1
v_call: TRBV19
cdr3_aa: CASSNDRVGGYGYTF
cdr3_nt: TGTGCCAGTAGTAATGACAGGGTTGGAGGCTATGGCTACACCTTC

clone_size: .
j_call: TRBJ1-6
d_call: .
v_call: TRBV25-1
cdr3_aa: CASSDPTVFPSPLHF
cdr3_nt: TGTGCCAGCAGTGACCCGACAGTCTTCCCCTCACCCCTCCACTTT

clone_size: .
j_call: TRBJ1-3
d_call: .
v_call: TRBV6-5
cdr3_aa: CASRKQYQGNTIYF
cdr3_nt: TGTGCTAGCAGGAAACAGTACCAGGGAAACACCATATATTTT

clone_size: .
j_call: TRBJ1-1
d_call: .
v_call: TRBV18
cdr3_aa: CASSEQVAEAFF
cdr3_nt: TGTGCCAGCTCGGAACAGGTTGCTGAAGCTTTCTTT

clone_size: .
j_call: TRBJ1-5
d_call: .
v_call: TRBV27
cdr3_aa: CASSPSNSNQPQHF
cdr3_nt: TGTGCCAGCAGTCCAAGCAATAGCAATCAGCCCCAGCATTTT

clone_size: .
j_call: TRBJ1-4
d_call: .
v_call: TRBV18
cdr3_aa: CASSPGQTEKLFF
cdr3_nt: TGTGCCAGCTCACCAGGGCAGACTGAAAAACTGTTTTTT

clone_size: .
j_call: TRBJ1-2
d_call: .
v_call: TRBV5-1
cdr3_aa: CASSLRESNYGYTF
cdr3_nt: TGCGCCAGCAGCTTGAGAGAGTCGAACTATGGCTACACCTTC

clone_size: .
j_call: TRBJ2-5
d_call: TRBD2
v_call: TRBV6-2/TRBV6-3
cdr3_aa: CASSKRVREGMTPETQYF
cdr3_nt: TGTGCCAGCAGTAAACGGGTCCGGGAGGGAATGACACCAGAGACCCAGTACTTC

clone_size: once
j_call: TRBJ1-4
d_call: .
v_call: TRBV15
cdr3_aa: CATSSPSTWTDSSEKLFF
cdr3_nt: TGTGCCACCAGCAGCCCCTCCACATGGACAGATTCCAGTGAAAAACTGTTTTTT

clone_size: .
j_call: TRBJ1-1
d_call: TRBD1
v_call: TRBV6-2/TRBV6-3
cdr3_aa: CASSHGQGEAFF
cdr3_nt: TGTGCCAGCAGCCACGGACAGGGGGAAGCTTTCTTT

clone_size: .
j_call: TRBJ2-5
d_call: TRBD1
v_call: TRBV29-1
cdr3_aa: CSVMGQQETQYF
cdr3_nt: TGCAGCGTTATGGGACAGCAAGAGACCCAGTACTTC

clone_size: .
j_call: TRBJ2-1
d_call: TRBD2
v_call: TRBV14
cdr3_aa: CASSQDRASGGALNEQFF
cdr3_nt: TGTGCCAGCAGCCAAGATAGGGCTAGCGGGGGCGCCCTCAATGAGCAGTTCTTC

clone_size: .
j_call: TRBJ2-3
d_call: TRBD2
v_call: TRBV2
cdr3_aa: CASITRGRTSSTDTQYF
cdr3_nt: TGTGCCAGCATAACGCGGGGGAGAACCTCTAGCACAGATACGCAGTATTTT

clone_size: once
j_call: TRBJ2-4
d_call: TRBD2
v_call: TRBV5-4
cdr3_aa: CASSPVGDSGGNIQYF
cdr3_nt: TGTGCCAGCAGCCCGGTTGGGGACAGCGGGGGGAACATTCAGTACTTC

clone_size: once
j_call: TRBJ1-2
d_call: TRBD1
v_call: TRBV2
cdr3_aa: CASSITQGADGYTF
cdr3_nt: TGTGCCAGCAGTATTACCCAGGGGGCGGATGGCTACACCTTC

clone_size: .
j_call: TRBJ1-5
d_call: .
v_call: TRBV28
cdr3_aa: CASSLGGGNQPQHF
cdr3_nt: TGTGCCAGCAGTCTAGGGGGGGGGAATCAGCCCCAGCATTTT

clone_size: .
j_call: TRBJ1-1
d_call: .
v_call: TRBV7-3
cdr3_aa: CASSSQGPMNTEAFF
cdr3_nt: TGTGCCAGCAGCTCGCAGGGCCCCATGAACACTGAAGCTTTCTTT

clone_size: .
j_call: TRBJ1-4
d_call: .
v_call: TRBV6-2/TRBV6-3
cdr3_aa: CASSYVGVANEKLFF
cdr3_nt: TGTGCCAGCAGTTACGTCGGGGTGGCTAATGAAAAACTGTTTTTT

clone_size: .
j_call: TRBJ1-5
d_call: .
v_call: TRBV7-2
cdr3_aa: CASSPRFGNQPQHF
cdr3_nt: TGTGCCAGCAGCCCCAGGTTCGGCAATCAGCCCCAGCATTTT

clone_size: .
j_call: TRBJ1-2
d_call: .
v_call: TRBV7-2
cdr3_aa: CASSQSSTGAGGYTF
cdr3_nt: TGTGCCAGCAGCCAAAGTTCCACAGGAGCGGGGGGCTACACCTTC

clone_size: .
j_call: TRBJ2-7
d_call: TRBD1
v_call: TRBV19
cdr3_aa: CASSTPGQRLYEQYF
cdr3_nt: TGTGCCAGTAGTACACCGGGACAGCGACTCTACGAGCAGTACTTC

clone_size: .
j_call: TRBJ2-5
d_call: .
v_call: TRBV7-2
cdr3_aa: CASSLARGVWETQYF
cdr3_nt: TGTGCCAGCAGCTTAGCGCGAGGTGTGTGGGAGACCCAGTACTTC

clone_size: .
j_call: TRBJ2-1
d_call: TRBD2
v_call: TRBV7-2
cdr3_aa: CASSGLAGGTNEQFF
cdr3_nt: TGTGCCAGCAGCGGACTAGCGGGGGGCACCAATGAGCAGTTCTTC

clone_size: .
j_call: TRBJ1-4
d_call: .
v_call: TRBV27
cdr3_aa: CASRRTRGAEEKLFF
cdr3_nt: TGTGCCAGCAGGAGGACACGGGGGGCGGAGGAAAAACTGTTTTTT

clone_size: .
j_call: TRBJ1-4
d_call: TRBD1
v_call: TRBV18
cdr3_aa: CASSPTGFQDEKLFF
cdr3_nt: TGTGCCAGCTCACCGACAGGGTTTCAGGACGAAAAACTGTTTTTT

clone_size: .
j_call: TRBJ1-6
d_call: .
v_call: TRBV29-1
cdr3_aa: CSVRTGGNSPLHF
cdr3_nt: TGCAGCGTTCGTACAGGTGGTAATTCACCCCTCCACTTT

clone_size: few
j_call: TRBJ1-6
d_call: .
v_call: TRBV7-3
cdr3_aa: CASSPNGLLNSPLHF
cdr3_nt: TGTGCCAGCAGCCCCAACGGACTGCTGAATTCACCCCTCCACTTT

clone_size: .
j_call: TRBJ1-1
d_call: TRBD1
v_call: TRBV7-9
cdr3_aa: CASSAQGAWTEAFF
cdr3_nt: TGTGCCAGCAGCGCACAGGGGGCGTGGACTGAAGCTTTCTTT

clone_size: .
j_call: TRBJ1-3
d_call: .
v_call: TRBV2
cdr3_aa: CASSLEGNTIYF
cdr3_nt: TGTGCCAGCAGTCTCGAGGGAAACACCATATATTTT

clone_size: .
j_call: TRBJ2-7
d_call: TRBD2
v_call: TRBV11-3
cdr3_aa: CASSLVGTSPPSEQYF
cdr3_nt: TGTGCCAGCAGCTTAGTAGGGACTAGCCCCCCCAGCGAGCAGTACTTC

clone_size: few
j_call: TRBJ2-1
d_call: TRBD2
v_call: TRBV10-3
cdr3_aa: CATDGGGAVRNEQFF
cdr3_nt: TGTGCCACCGATGGCGGGGGGGCAGTTCGGAATGAGCAGTTCTTC

clone_size: few
j_call: TRBJ1-5
d_call: TRBD1
v_call: TRBV2
cdr3_aa: CASSPGQSSNQPQHF
cdr3_nt: TGTGCCAGCAGTCCGGGACAGAGTAGCAATCAGCCCCAGCATTTT

clone_size: .
j_call: TRBJ1-5
d_call: TRBD1
v_call: TRBV6-2/TRBV6-3
cdr3_aa: CASSYSAGQGIDSNQPQHF
cdr3_nt: TGTGCCAGCAGTTACTCGGCGGGACAGGGAATAGATAGCAATCAGCCCCAGCATTTT

clone_size: .
j_call: TRBJ2-7
d_call: TRBD1
v_call: TRBV27
cdr3_aa: CASITGQGRSYEQYF
cdr3_nt: TGTGCCAGCATTACAGGACAGGGCCGCTCCTACGAGCAGTACTTC

clone_size: .
j_call: TRBJ2-7
d_call: TRBD2
v_call: TRBV5-6
cdr3_aa: CASSFIPSGAGVSYEQYF
cdr3_nt: TGTGCCAGCAGCTTTATCCCCTCCGGGGCGGGAGTCTCCTACGAGCAGTACTTC